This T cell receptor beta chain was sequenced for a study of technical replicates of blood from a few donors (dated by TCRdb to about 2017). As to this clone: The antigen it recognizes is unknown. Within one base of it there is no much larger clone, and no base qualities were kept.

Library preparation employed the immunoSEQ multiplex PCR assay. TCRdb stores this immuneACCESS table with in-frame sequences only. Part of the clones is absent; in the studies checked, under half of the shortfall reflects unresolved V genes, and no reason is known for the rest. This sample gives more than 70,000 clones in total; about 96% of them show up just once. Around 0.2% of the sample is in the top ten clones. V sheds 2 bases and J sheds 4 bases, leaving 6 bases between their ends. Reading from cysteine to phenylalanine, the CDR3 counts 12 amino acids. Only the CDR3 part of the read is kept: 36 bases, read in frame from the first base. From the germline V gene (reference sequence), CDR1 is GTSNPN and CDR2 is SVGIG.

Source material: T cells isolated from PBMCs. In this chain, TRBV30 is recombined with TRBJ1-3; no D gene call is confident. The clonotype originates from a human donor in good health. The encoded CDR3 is CAWSLLGNTIYF. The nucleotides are TGTGCCTGGAGTCTATTGGGAAACACCATATATTTT.